This TCR beta chain was identified during a study of cytomegalovirus exposure and HLA in healthy donors. Study-wide results and caveats: Later, TCR association rates were found to vary by HLA locus, highest for DRB1 and lowest for HLA-C. Presence/absence analyses took donor sequencing depth as roughly uniform. A later analysis linked a missense DCLRE1C variant to TCR beta V- and J-gene trimming.

As concerns this clone: Its antigen is undetermined.

PCR primers comprised 60 Vbeta and 13 Jbeta primers. The authors' processing: In a later analysis, of some 80 million unique beta chains, about 12 million appeared in at least two donors. Only in-frame clones appear in the TCRdb table, and some are missing; sequencing was by immunoSEQ multiplex PCR. V, J and clone size are those of that table, while D and trimming were read from the DNA. The sample holds fewer than 200,000 clones; 70% to 90% are singletons and the top ten take more than 2%. The V end lost 5 bases, the J end lost 1 base, and 8 bases lay between the germline ends. This CDR3 region has 14 residues. Germline lookup yields CDR1 SEHNR and CDR2 FQNEAQ (reference sequence).

The clonotype was recovered from a man aged 18 to 30 in good health and CMV-seropositive. J is TRBJ2-2 and V is TRBV7-9; D might be TRBD1 (6 bases). The sequencing input was PBMCs. In DNA form, the CDR3 reads TGTGCCAGCAGCACGGACAGGAACACCGGGGAGCTGTTTTTT. It specifies CASSTDRNTGELFF.